These 22 T cell receptor beta chains were all obtained from the same sample, sequenced in a study of blood T cell repertoires in COVID-19. Using immunoSEQ multiplex PCR, the repertoire was profiled, and TCRdb retains in-frame clones only, with some absent. The sample lists over 450,000 clones, 80% to 90% occurring once. The sample taken for sequencing was peripheral blood. Receptors originate from a man aged 18 to 30 with COVID-19, enrolled during active disease.

This clone was detected only once. The J gene is TRBJ1-5, the V gene TRBV2; 9 nucleotides agree with TRBD1. The germline V gene has CDR1 SNHLY and CDR2 FYNNEI. V gave up 4 bases and J gave up 7 bases; unmatched junction bases: 8. The CDR3 loop spans 15 amino acids. CDR3 region: CASSGDRARRQPQHF. CDR3 coding DNA: TGTGCCAGCAGTGGGGACAGGGCGAGAAGGCAGCCCCAGCATTTT. The full variable domain, rest sourced from reference TRBV2 and TRBJ1-5, is EPEVTQTPSHQVTQMGQEVILRCVPISNHLYFYWYRQILGQKVEFLVSFYNNEISEKSEIFDDQFSVERPDGSNFTLKIRSTKLEDSAMYFCASSGDRARRQPQHFGDGTRLSIL.

This rearrangement joins TRBV5-1 to TRBJ2-5, with D possibly TRBD2 on 5 matching bases. The V gene lost 5 bases and the J gene lost 0 bases, with 11 bases spanning the gap. The germline V gene encodes CDR1 SGHRS and CDR2 YFSETQ. The CDR3 has 14 residues. For the CDR3, the DNA is TGCGCCAGCAGTGCGTCCGGGGACCAAGAGACCCAGTACTTC. This codes for CASSASGDQETQYF.

This chain uses TRBV5-1 with TRBJ2-7; D might be TRBD1 (6 bases). From germline, CDR1 is SGHRS and CDR2 YFSETQ. Deletions cut 4 bases from V and 2 bases from J, with 25 bases between. This CDR3 contains 18 residues. The CDR3 region is CASSPTSGGEINPYEQYF. The CDR3 region has the DNA TGCGCCAGCAGCCCAACCTCTGGGGGCGAAATAAACCCCTACGAGCAGTACTTC. The variable domain in full, with the rest retrieved from reference TRBV5-1 and TRBJ2-7, is KAGVTQTPRYLIKTRGQQVTLSCSPISGHRSVSWYQQTPGQGLQFLFEYFSETQRNKGNFPGRFSGRQFSNSRSEMNVSTLELGDSALYLCASSPTSGGEINPYEQYFGPGTRLTVT.

The V gene is TRBV28, the J gene TRBJ2-7, with 9 bases identical to TRBD1. CDR1 MDHEN and CDR2 SYDVKM come from the germline V gene. The trim removed 5 bases at V and 9 bases at J, leaving 11 bases unmatched. This CDR3 region has 14 residues. CDR3 loop: CASSTYRGRVLQYF. The CDR3 DNA sequence: TGTGCCAGCAGTACGTACAGGGGGCGCGTTTTGCAGTACTTC. The complete variable domain, with remaining parts taken from reference TRBV28 and TRBJ2-7, reads DVKVTQSSRYLVKRTGEKVFLECVQDMDHENMFWYRQDPGLGLRLIYFSYDVKMKEKGDIPEGYSVSREKKERFSLILESASTNQTSMYLCASSTYRGRVLQYFGPGTRLTVT.

The J gene is TRBJ2-2, the V gene TRBV25-1, with 8 bases aligning to TRBD1. The CDR3 sequence is 15 residues long. The J segment lost 4 bases and the V segment lost 4 bases, leaving 5 bases of the junction unmatched. Looked up from germline, CDR1 is MGHDK and CDR2 is SYGVNS. DNA of the CDR3: TGTGCCAGCAGTGCCGGACAGGGTGGCACCGGGGAGCTGTTTTTT. Protein: CASSAGQGGTGELFF.

The chain combines TRBV18 with TRBJ1-1; the D is unclear. The V and J ends lost 0 bases and 4 bases respectively, with 12 bases between them. Germline V gene data show CDR1 as KGHSH and CDR2 as LQKENI. The CDR3 totals 15 residues. For the CDR3, the DNA is TGTGCCAGCTCACCACCGAACAGTGGGCTCACTGAAGCTTTCTTT. Protein: CASSPPNSGLTEAFF. The variable domain in full, completed from reference TRBV18 and TRBJ1-1, reads NAGVMQNPRHLVRRRGQEARLRCSPMKGHSHVYWYRQLPEEGLKFMVYLQKENIIDESGMPKERFSAEFPKEGPSILRIQQVVRGDSAAYFCASSPPNSGLTEAFFGQGTRLTVV.

J is TRBJ1-1 and V is TRBV5-6; possible D gene TRBD1, 6 bases. From germline, CDR1 is SGHDT and CDR2 YYEEEE. The germline V and J ends were trimmed by 3 bases and 6 bases, with 9 bases remaining between them. The CDR3 extends over 12 amino acids. The CDR3 region is CASSWGRAEAFF. The CDR3 DNA is TGTGCCAGCAGCTGGGGGCGGGCTGAAGCTTTCTTT.

The chain joins TRBV5-1 to TRBJ2-5, with D tentatively TRBD1 (6 bases). The CDR3 contains 13 residues. Germline V gene sequence: CDR1 SGHRS, CDR2 YFSETQ. The V gene lost 3 bases and the J gene lost 5 bases, with 11 bases spanning the gap. The CDR3 coding sequence is TGCGCCAGCAGCTCTGTCCAGGGGGAGACCCAGTACTTC. This codes for CASSSVQGETQYF.

The chain combines TRBV6-5 with TRBJ2-7; 12 positions match TRBD1. Looked up from germline, CDR1 is MNHEY and CDR2 is SVGAGI. CDR3 length: 14 amino acids. Losses at the gene ends were 7 bases for V and 7 bases for J; bases not matched to a gene: 8. In DNA form, the CDR3 reads TGTGCCAGCACTGGGGACAGGGGGCGAGGGGAGCAGTACTTC. Translation gives CASTGDRGRGEQYF.

The rearrangement uses TRBV5-4 and TRBJ1-6; D gene uncertain. The CDR3 loop spans 14 amino acids. Germline-derived CDR1 and CDR2 are SGHNT and YYREEE (reference sequence). Trimming took 4 bases from V and 8 from J, leaving 13 bases between them. CDR3 DNA: TGTGCCAGCAGCCAAACTACTCGCGATTCACCCCTCCACTTT. This encodes CASSQTTRDSPLHF.

The genes are TRBV4-2 and TRBJ2-3, with D hard to call. V lost 1 base and J lost 4, with 9 bases in between. Germline CDR1 is LGHNA and CDR2 is YNFKEQ. This CDR3 is 14 amino acids long. The CDR3 DNA follows: TGTGCCAGCAGCCAAGTAATAGGAGCAGATACGCAGTATTTT. It is translated as CASSQVIGADTQYF.

The rearrangement joins TRBV19 to TRBJ1-3; 7 bases match TRBD1. The CDR3 extends over 16 amino acids. Germline assignment: CDR1 LNHDA and CDR2 SQIVND (reference sequence). The ends lost 4 bases at V and 4 bases at J; junction bases unmatched: 10. CDR3 nucleotides: TGTGCCAGTAGTACCCTAACAGGGGAGGAGGGAAACACCATATATTTT. This codes for CASSTLTGEEGNTIYF.

The chain couples TRBV5-5 to TRBJ2-5; the D is unclear. Per the germline V gene, CDR1 is SGHKS and CDR2 is YYEKEE (reference sequence). With 0 bases removed from V and 0 bases from J, the gap between germline ends came to 12 bases. The CDR3 sequence is 16 residues long. The CDR3 loop reads CASSLDPRINQETQYF. Written as DNA, the CDR3 is TGTGCCAGCAGCTTGGACCCCAGGATTAACCAAGAGACCCAGTACTTC. The full variable domain, in which reference TRBV5-5 and TRBJ2-5 provide the parts outside the CDR3, is DAGVTQSPTHLIKTRGQQVTLRCSPISGHKSVSWYQQVLGQGPQFIFQYYEKEERGRGNFPDRFSARQFPNYSSELNVNALLLGDSALYLCASSLDPRINQETQYFGPGTRLLVL.

The chain carries TRBV27 and TRBJ2-7; possible D gene TRBD2, 6 bases. This CDR3 spans 13 amino acids. V shed 4 bases and J shed 4 bases, with 11 bases lying between them. Germline V gene data show CDR1 as MNHEY and CDR2 as SMNVEV (reference sequence). CDR3 nucleotides: TGTGCCAGCAGTTGGCGGGAACGGTACGAGCAGTACTTC. This codes for CASSWRERYEQYF.

CDR3: CASRASGIDTDTQYF. In nucleotides, the CDR3 is TGCGCCAGCAGGGCTAGCGGGATCGACACAGATACGCAGTATTTT. The gene calls are TRBV5-1 and TRBJ2-3, with 9 bases that match TRBD2. The V and J ends lost 5 bases and 2 bases, in that order; junction bases with no gene match: 6. Germline V gene data show CDR1 as SGHRS and CDR2 as YFSETQ. This CDR3 comprises 15 residues.

The chain employs TRBV12-3 or TRBV12-4 and TRBJ1-2; D ambiguous. This CDR3 region has 13 residues. Deletions cut 3 bases from V and 10 bases from J, with 15 bases between. In nucleotides, the CDR3 is TGTGCCAGCAGTTTCCGAGGGAGCGGACCCTACACCTTC. Translation: CASSFRGSGPYTF.

V is TRBV3-1 (or the pseudogene TRBV3-2) and J is TRBJ1-5; D might be TRBD1 (6 bases). CDR1 and CDR2 (germline): LGHDT, YNNKEL (reference sequence). CDR3 length: 14 amino acids. V shed 5 bases and J shed 4 bases, with 12 bases lying between them. DNA for the CDR3: TGTGCCAGCAGCGCACAGGGTAGGAATCAGCCCCAGCATTTT. Residues: CASSAQGRNQPQHF.

This CDR3 reads CASSRDTLYEQYF. The CDR3 region has the DNA TGTGCCAGCAGCCGGGACACCTTATACGAGCAGTACTTC. This chain uses TRBV2 with TRBJ2-7, with D possibly being TRBD1 (6 bases). The V and J ends lost 6 bases and 4 bases respectively, with 13 bases between them. CDR1 SNHLY and CDR2 FYNNEI come from the germline V gene. This CDR3 has 13 residues.

The J gene is TRBJ2-7, the V gene TRBV7-9; D perhaps matches TRBD1 (5 bases). Per germline, CDR1 SEHNR and CDR2 FQNEAQ (reference sequence). V was shortened by 2 bases and J by 4 bases, with 9 bases between the two germline ends. The CDR3 totals 13 residues. The CDR3 loop reads CASSLLQGYEQYF. DNA of the CDR3: TGTGCCAGCAGCTTATTGCAGGGATACGAGCAGTACTTC.

V gene TRBV11-2 combines with J gene TRBJ2-3; weak D call: TRBD2 (7 bases). CDR1 is SGHAT, CDR2 FQNNGV, per germline. V was pared by 5 bases and J by 3 bases, with 18 bases between. This CDR3 is built from 16 residues. This chain's CDR3 is CASSPRWGGLTDTQYF. CDR3 bases: TGTGCCAGCAGCCCCCGTTGGGGGGGCCTTACAGATACGCAGTATTTT. Full variable domain (outside the CDR3, taken from reference TRBV11-2 and TRBJ2-3): EAGVAQSPRYKIIEKRQSVAFWCNPISGHATLYWYQQILGQGPKLLIQFQNNGVVDDSQLPKDRFSAERLKGVDSTLKIQPAKLEDSAVYLCASSPRWGGLTDTQYFGPGTRLTVL.

The chain combines TRBV21-1 with TRBJ2-7; the table's D call of TRBD2 was not tested on the DNA. TRBV21-1 constitutes a pseudogene. The CDR3 is 13 residues long. The CDR3 region is CATPGGSSYEQYF. The CDR3 bases are TGTGCCACCCCGGGCGGGAGCTCCTACGAGCAGTACTTC.

V and J are TRBV7-2 and TRBJ2-3; 10 nucleotides agree with TRBD2. Germline V CDR1 and CDR2: SGHTA, FQGNSA. The trim removed 4 bases at V and 2 bases at J, leaving 6 bases unmatched. The CDR3 has 16 residues. DNA of the CDR3: TGTGCCAGCAGCTCCAGACTAGCGGGCTACACAGATACGCAGTATTTT. Amino acids: CASSSRLAGYTDTQYF.